This T cell receptor (beta chain) was captured in a study of cytomegalovirus exposure and HLA in healthy donors (dated by TCRdb to about 2017). About the investigation overall: An earlier analysis of 587 of the donors reported 276 Gb of sequence data and 95 million to 120 million unique TCR beta sequences obtained from some 200 million T cells. An early release that covered approximately 600 HLA-typed donors contained 250 to 350 gigabases of sequencing data and tens of millions of unique TCR sequences. Among the approximately 430 genotyped donors, 81% belonged to the genetic ancestry cluster associated with self-reported Caucasian donors. The study aimed to test whether signatures of past pathogen exposure could be identified by cataloging public T cell receptors. Using immunosequencing, the study profiled T cell repertoires from about 620 subjects and related those repertoires to cytomegalovirus serostatus. A separate validation cohort of about 110 different subjects was used in addition to the approximately 670-subject first cohort. To predict cytomegalovirus infection status, the study combined high-throughput TCR immunosequencing, statistical association of individual TCRs with disease status, and machine learning. A later analysis re-analyzed previously published TCR beta repertoires from roughly 690 donors and added high-resolution HLA genotyping to study TCR occurrence patterns. In the later analysis, no new phenotypic data were used to find candidate immune exposures; instead, reliance was placed on TCR beta sequences and their occurrence across donors. To decide whether each TCR beta V gene segment behaved as functional or pseudogenic, an earlier analysis of fewer than 750 of the donors relied on high-throughput TCR beta sequencing. Alongside the repertoire data, information on donor age, sex, ethnicity and CMV serostatus was compiled. A later genetic analysis took genome-wide SNP genotypes for about 65% of the 666 donors and used that subset as a discovery cohort. All discovery cohort repertoires had been generated on a single sequencing platform. Both class I and class II loci were covered by HLA typing, at four-digit resolution. Typing coverage differed by locus: A, B, C, DRB1 and DQB1 were typed in roughly 620-630 donors, DQA1 in roughly 500, DPA1 in approximately 610, and DPB1 in 472. About five DR-DQ haplotypes were treated as single units for association and clustering because of strong linkage in the cohort. Across approximately 400 genotyped donors of the cohort, an average of roughly 250,000 unique TCR beta nucleotide sequences per donor were sequenced, and roughly a sixth of those sequences were non-productive.

General findings and caveats noted by the study authors: The study gave a list of under 200 TCR beta chains associated with cytomegalovirus. Sequencing depth was assumed to be roughly uniform across donors in the presence/absence analyses, though that assumption may not hold. A later analysis reported that several top co-occurrence clusters appeared linked to parvovirus B19, influenza, CMV and Epstein-Barr virus. Assigning TCR associations to individual alleles was difficult when HLA alleles, especially DR and DQ, strongly co-occurred. In this cohort, only TCR beta chains were sequenced, and detectable features were limited by the absence of alpha or paired-chain data. At a false discovery rate of 0.05, a later analysis linked some 18,000 TCR beta sequences to specific HLA alleles. In vitro tests confirmed that a few of the cytomegalovirus-associated TCR beta chains recognize cytomegalovirus antigens. Linkage disequilibrium might explain the correlated functional status among segregating V segments, but an unknown experimental factor could not be ruled out. Compared with the 666-donor mean, donors in an Asian-associated ancestry cluster had fewer N-insertions in productive TCRs, according to a later genetic analysis. In a later analysis, TCR association rates were found to vary across HLA loci, with the most associated TCRs seen for DRB1 alleles and the fewest for HLA-C alleles. Most TCR sequences were seen in very few donors, while some public TCRs were found in many individuals. Because HLA typing was unavailable for some donors at each locus, only the typed subset was used in association tests. Some IMGT-functional V segments, including TRBV6-2 and TRBV6-3, could not be told apart with the 87-base-pair reads, so those segments were excluded. The only immune exposure information available for the cohort was CMV serostatus. A later analysis found that most CMV-associated TCR beta chains appeared HLA-restricted, with HLA associations seemingly driven largely by CMV exposure. A further reported finding was that TCR beta sequences accurately predicted the HLA-A and HLA-B alleles for most subjects in the first cohort. According to the authors, the approach could potentially be generalized to other disease states and immunological phenotypes. Broadly in line with IMGT annotations, most TCR beta V segments showed up in productive rearrangements about 87% or about 30% of the time in an earlier analysis of 587 of the donors. The earlier analysis of 587 of the donors excluded roughly 17 rarely observed V segments, including chromosome 9 orphons, because counts were too low. In a later analysis, HLA-associated TCR beta chains were found to be more clonally expanded and to have lower generation probabilities than equally common non-associated chains. A cluster of highly shared sequence variants was judged likely to be a technical artifact of the sequencing pipeline. In both the original and validation cohorts, the classifier was reported to diagnose cytomegalovirus status with high specificity and sensitivity. An association between a missense DCLRE1C variant and V-gene and J-gene trimming of TCR beta chains was found in a later genetic analysis and replicated in an independent cohort.

Comments on this clone: It lacks a known antigen. No clone much larger than this one lies a single base away; base qualities are absent.

The method behind the library was the immunoSEQ multiplex PCR assay. A mixture of 60 forward primers for TCR Vbeta segments and 13 reverse primers for TCR Jbeta segments was used in the multiplex PCR. A multiplex PCR assay on genomic DNA amplified the CDR3 region of rearranged TCR beta genes. Amplified TCR beta libraries were sequenced as 87-base-pair reads on the Illumina HiSeq System. The original methods were these. A later analysis counted some 74 million unique TCR beta chains across the 650 to 700 repertoires, and around 9.9 million of these chains were shared by at least two donors. Raw reads were error-corrected and collapsed into unique sequences by a nearest-neighbor algorithm in which closely related sequences were merged to remove PCR and sequencing errors. Alignment of CDR3 sequences to IMGT reference sequences was used to assign V, D and J gene segments. For a sequence to be retained, a match of at least six nucleotides to both a V gene segment and a J gene segment was required. A rearrangement was called productive if the CDR3 had no stop codons and remained in frame with V and J, and every other rearrangement was called non-productive. CDR3 was defined according to IMGT convention as the region running from the second conserved V-encoded cysteine to the conserved J-encoded phenylalanine. The earlier analysis of about 590 of the donors excluded sequences that lacked an unambiguous match to a single V gene segment. In an earlier analysis of around 590 of the donors, a V segment was called functional when productive rearrangements were above 56.7%, and segregating when the standard deviation between donors exceeded 5%. A statistical classification framework was developed to diagnose cytomegalovirus status using the catalog of TCR beta chain sequences. In a later analysis, V and J genes were assigned by comparing TCR nucleotide sequences against IMGT/GENE-DB human TR gene sequences. Using the TCRdist pipeline, a later analysis assigned CDR3 sequences along with most-parsimonious VDJ recombination scenarios. In a later analysis, each TCR beta chain was defined by its CDR3 amino acid sequence together with its V-gene family, and reads lacking a unique V-gene family were excluded. A later analysis removed 550 to 700 highly shared, low-generation-probability nucleotide sequences to deal with suspected cross-contamination and a sequencing artifact. In a later analysis, a clonal expansion index was calculated for each public chain from normalized within-repertoire ranks of inferred template counts. In a later analysis, generation probabilities were computed using a VDJ recombination model fitted to out-of-frame rearrangements, and the results were checked against IGoR. In a later analysis, TCR-TCR, TCR-HLA and TCR-CMV co-occurrence was scored with hypergeometric tests, and a repertoire-size bias correction was applied to TCR pairs. In a later analysis, false discovery rates were estimated by permuting HLA or CMV assignments 20 times. In a later analysis, co-occurring TCRs were grouped using DBSCAN, with TCRdist sequence similarity added in when clustering inside HLA-allele-positive subsets. Co-occurrence clustering excluded repertoires with fewer than 30,000 or more than 120,000 public chains, plus five with anomalous nucleotide sharing. TCRdb holds this immuneACCESS table with in-frame rearrangements only. Some clones are missing; in checked studies, unresolved V genes explain under half, and the rest has no known cause. V and J calls and clone size come straight from that table; D and trimming were deduced from the DNA. The sample table contains more than 150,000 clones; only one count was recorded for 80% to 90% of them. 1.2% of the sample belongs to the ten largest clones.

Between the V and J ends, shortened by 10 bases and 11 bases respectively, the junction contains 23 bases. The germline V gene gives CDR1 as SNHLY and CDR2 as FYNNEI. Spanning cysteine to phenylalanine, the CDR3 consists of 13 amino acids. Just CDR3 DNA is preserved here, 39 bases in frame from base 1. The cohort was made up of 666 healthy bone marrow donors. All cohort members were sampled while nominally healthy, although unrecorded immune exposures were likely present. The donor was CMV seropositive and was included in the group of about 290 seropositive cohort members. A peripheral blood sample was collected from each donor, and TCR beta sequencing was performed on peripheral blood mononuclear cells. The Qiagen DNeasy Blood Extraction Kit was used to extract genomic DNA from the blood cell samples.

The sequence came from a girl aged 2 to 9 in good health and CMV-seropositive. The material sequenced was PBMCs. The V and J genes are TRBV2 and TRBJ1-1, with the D gene not confidently named. This receptor has the CDR3 CATGGYGSGSAFF. The DNA sequence is TGTGCCACCGGAGGGTACGGGAGTGGTTCGGCTTTCTTT.